This T cell receptor beta chain was sequenced during a study of shared clonotypes between healthy human individuals (dated by TCRdb to the early 2020s). With respect to the entire study: The cohort included a few men and a couple of women between 18 and 49 years of age. For each donor, CD4 naive and CD4 memory were each given three plates, CD8 naive was given two plates, and CD8 memory was given one plate. The study deeply sequenced blood TCR repertoires of five healthy adults to estimate repertoire size and the extent of clonotype sharing between individuals. Libraries were prepared and TCR repertoires were sequenced by different laboratories using diverse techniques, in order to increase sequencing depth and limit assay-specific biases. Leukapheresis yielded between about 0.85 and 9 billion PBMCs per donor. Findings and caveats that apply to the study as a whole: Compared with non-shared clonotypes, the clonotypes found in all four sorted-subset donors had higher generation probabilities. Across four donors, approximately 5% of naive CD4, around 3.5% of naive CD8, around 2.1% of memory CD4, and 0.4% of memory CD8 clonotypes were shared. Pairwise subsampling led to the expectation that sequencing depth would affect the degree of clonotype sharing among donors. Because the study included only a small number of donors, the genetic and exposure-history diversity represented was limited. Larger estimated clonotype richness was generally found for naive subsets than for memory subsets. Sampling was limited to blood, and TCR repertoires in tissue likely differ from TCR repertoires in blood. Incomplete sequencing was indicated by rarefaction of sorted-subset datasets, despite the large sequencing depth.

V is cut by 0 bases and J by 4 bases, and the space between the germline ends is 14 bases. From a lookup of the germline V gene, CDR1 and CDR2 are SGHAT and FQNNGV. Spanning cysteine to phenylalanine, the CDR3 consists of 16 amino acids. Left in the record is the CDR3 DNA by itself, 48 bases read in frame from the first base. TCR CDR3 regions were amplified from genomic DNA by multiplex PCR using the deep immunoSEQ assay. Extracted genomic DNA from each cell subset was distributed evenly across all wells of several immunoSEQ 96-well plates, and each plate was treated as a replicate. Each replicate PCR for sorted subsets received 150 to 250 ng genomic DNA, equal to roughly 30,000 T cell genomes. Purified libraries were measured with a Qubit 3.0 fluorometer, size-checked on a Bioanalyzer 2100, and measured again with the KAPA Library Quantification kit. Every immunoSEQ 96-well plate was sequenced on a separate single-read 150-cycle Illumina NextSeq 550 flow cell. Per the authors' processing: Because only junctional sequences without quality scores were contained in the immunoSEQ output, filtering matching that applied to full-length reads could not be performed. To assign V/J genes and CDR3, sequences were annotated using PyIR, a Python wrapper for IgBLAST v1.9, with IMGT germline references. Reads were removed for weak V/J assignments (E-value above 1e-6), missing CDR3, stop codons, out-of-frame junctions, or ambiguous translated residues. V3J clonotypes were defined as sequences sharing an identical inferred V gene, J gene, and CDR3 amino acid sequence. Percentage overlap between repertoires was calculated by dividing the number of shared unique clonotypes by the size of the smaller repertoire. Repertoire richness was assessed with RTK rarefaction, the Chao1 estimator, and Recon v2.1 estimates of unobserved clonotypes. For all TCRbeta clonotypes obtained by the gDNA method from a few donors, generation probabilities were computed with OLGA. The immuneACCESS repertoire file appears here via TCRdb, limited to in-frame rearrangements. These files lack a portion of the clones; in checked studies, under half of the deficit traces to unresolved V genes, and the cause of the others is not known. The V and J calls and the clone size are those of that table, but D and trimming were determined from the DNA. Recorded for this sample are 300,000 to 400,000 clones; over 65% of them occurred a single time. The ten largest clonotypes hold about a tenth of the sample.

A word on this clone: There is no known antigen for this receptor. Nothing much larger sits one base from this clone, and base qualities are not available.

Healthy HIV-negative adults with no recently reported acute infections or vaccinations were included as donors. Every donor was a Caucasian adult residing in Nashville, Tennessee, USA. CD4+ T cells were enriched by magnetic negative selection, after which naive cells were positively selected on CD45RA and the negative fraction was taken as the memory subset. Blood was collected by leukapheresis, and PBMCs were isolated by Ficoll-Histopaque density gradient centrifugation and then cryopreserved in liquid nitrogen vapor phase. Analytical flow cytometry was used to check the purity and quantity of every magnetically sorted T cell population. From each sorted fraction, genomic DNA was isolated and quantified by UV absorbance on a Nanodrop 2000c.

The chain is made from TRBV11-2 and TRBJ2-3; there is no confident call for the D gene. The clonotype was recovered from a man between 25 and 39 years old in good health. Sequencing was performed on memory CD4+ T cells sorted from blood. The sample's cell subset or site label, decoded: CD45RA-negative fraction. Read as DNA, the sequence is TGTGCCAGCAGCTTAGATCAGGATGTGACGGCAGATACGCAGTATTTT. Its translation is CASSLDQDVTADTQYF.